One and the same sample provided the 21 T cell receptor beta chains below, sequenced in a study of T cell responses to AZD1222 COVID-19 vaccine. Repertoires were generated with immunoSEQ multiplex PCR, while TCRdb's copy carries only in-frame clones and drops some. This sample carries 120,000 or so clones, about 85% of them seen once, and the ten largest clones take around 6.2%. This specimen consisted of peripheral blood, obtained on day 0 of AZD1222 vaccination. These receptors were taken from an adult in good health.

The chain uses TRBV29-1 and TRBJ1-4; D not resolved. Trimming stripped 4 bases from V and 5 bases from J, with 11 bases between. This CDR3 comprises 13 residues. In germline, CDR1 is SQVTM, CDR2 ANQGSEA. The chain's CDR3 is CSVALYTNEKLFF. The CDR3, as DNA: TGCAGCGTTGCGCTATACACGAATGAAAAACTGTTTTTT.

This chain links TRBV12-3 or TRBV12-4 with TRBJ1-5; D remains ambiguous. The V gene lost 5 bases and the J gene lost 4 bases, with 6 bases spanning the gap. The CDR3 length is 12 residues. The CDR3 spells CASSMQNQPQHF. DNA of the CDR3: TGTGCCAGCAGTATGCAGAATCAGCCCCAGCATTTT.

The rearrangement uses TRBV2 and TRBJ1-4; 9 bases are a match to TRBD1. This CDR3 is 15 amino acids long. The V gene's germline CDR1 is SNHLY and CDR2 FYNNEI. V dropped 4 bases and J dropped 5; count of bases not matched to a gene: 5. In DNA form, the CDR3 reads TGTGCCAGCAGTGGATCCGGGACAGGGAATGAAAAACTGTTTTTT. This codes for CASSGSGTGNEKLFF.

The chain combines TRBV20-1 with TRBJ2-1, with 11 bases fitting TRBD2. This CDR3 has 15 residues. V shed 3 bases, J shed 6 bases, and the junction held 7 bases outside the gene matches. Germline loops: CDR1 DFQATT, CDR2 SNEGSKA (reference sequence). The CDR3 sequence is CSASRRLAGGNEQFF. DNA for the CDR3: TGCAGTGCTAGTCGGCGCCTAGCGGGGGGCAATGAGCAGTTCTTC.

The V call is TRBV19, the J call TRBJ2-3, with D possibly being TRBD1 (6 bases). Germline-derived CDR1 and CDR2 are LNHDA and SQIVND (reference sequence). Trimming shortened V by 7 bases and J by 1 base, and 9 bases separated the two germline ends. The CDR3 covers 13 residues. The CDR3 DNA sequence: TGTGCCAGTAATCAGGGGCGCACAGATACGCAGTATTTT. It is translated as CASNQGRTDTQYF. Full variable domain (rest looked up from reference TRBV19 and TRBJ2-3): DGGITQSPKYLFRKEGQNVTLSCEQNLNHDAMYWYRQDPGQGLRLIYYSQIVNDFQKGDIAEGYSVSREKKESFPLTVTSAQKNPTAFYLCASNQGRTDTQYFGPGTRLTVL.

This clone was seen more than once but under ten times. This sequence joins TRBV28 and TRBJ2-3, with a tentative D call TRBD1 (6 bases). CDR3 length: 15 residues. The V gene lost 6 bases and the J gene lost 8 bases, with 21 bases spanning the gap. Germline CDR1 MDHEN, CDR2 SYDVKM. The CDR3: CASRLTGTERSTQYF. For the CDR3, the DNA is TGTGCCAGCAGGTTGACAGGCACCGAGAGAAGTACGCAGTATTTT.

The chain recombines TRBV10-3 with TRBJ2-2, with D uncertain. Per germline, CDR1 ENHRY and CDR2 SYGVKD. CDR3 length: 14 residues. Trimming took off 0 bases at V and 5 bases at J, with 7 bases between the two ends. The CDR3 DNA reads TGTGCCATCAGTGAGTCGGCTCGGACCGGGGAGCTGTTTTTT. Translation: CAISESARTGELFF.

The sample holds a few counts of this clone. This rearrangement joins TRBV29-1 to TRBJ1-1, with TRBD1 as a possible D gene (5 bases). This CDR3 contains 13 residues. Per the germline V gene, CDR1 is SQVTM and CDR2 is ANQGSEA. Trimming left V 7 bases short and J 6 bases short, with 18 bases between. CDR3 sequence (DNA): TGCAGCGCCGCTCGGGACCCTCGGGCTGAAGCTTTCTTT. Amino acid sequence: CSAARDPRAEAFF. The full variable domain, rest sourced from reference TRBV29-1 and TRBJ1-1, is SAVISQKPSRDICQRGTSLTIQCQVDSQVTMMFWYRQQPGQSLTLIATANQGSEATYESGFVIDKFPISRPNLTFSTLTVSNMSPEDSSIYLCSAARDPRAEAFFGQGTRLTVV.

The chain couples TRBV11-3 to TRBJ1-1; 7 nucleotides match TRBD1. This CDR3 comprises 15 residues. Trimming removed 3 bases from V and 1 base from J; junction bases left unmatched: 5. In germline, CDR1 is SGHNT, CDR2 YENEEA. The CDR3 DNA follows: TGTGCCAGCAGCTTGGAAAACAGGGGGAACACTGAAGCTTTCTTT. It specifies CASSLENRGNTEAFF.

As DNA, the CDR3 is TGTGCCAGCAGCCGCCTTCGGGCAGGGGGTGCGAGCGAGCAGTACTTC. Its protein is CASSRLRAGGASEQYF. The chain employs TRBV7-2 and TRBJ2-7; 7 nucleotides agree with TRBD1. The CDR3 runs to 16 residues. CDR1 SGHTA and CDR2 FQGNSA come from the germline V gene. The V gene end was trimmed by 5 bases and the J gene end by 6 bases; junction bases not matched to a gene: 16.

V and J are TRBV14 and TRBJ2-2; no clear D. In germline, CDR1 is SGHDN, CDR2 FVKESK. The CDR3 runs 13 residues. V lost 2 bases to trimming and J lost 5 bases, with 6 bases between them. CDR3 amino acids: CASSQSRTGELFF. CDR3 nucleotide sequence: TGTGCCAGCAGCCAATCGCGGACCGGGGAGCTGTTTTTT.

CDR3 sequence reads: CASSPQMDTEAFF. The DNA of the CDR3 is TGTGCCAGCAGCCCCCAGATGGACACTGAAGCTTTCTTT. The chain is built from TRBV7-6 and TRBJ1-1; no clear D. This CDR3 spans 13 amino acids. Looked up from germline, CDR1 is SGHVS and CDR2 is FNYEAQ. Trimming pared 5 bases from V and 3 bases from J, leaving 10 bases between.

The chain has TRBV13 and TRBJ2-1, with 9 bases fitting TRBD2. CDR1 PRHDT and CDR2 FYEKMQ come from the germline V gene (reference sequence). CDR3 length equals 15 residues. J lost 4 bases, V lost 3 bases, and 4 bases had no gene match. CDR3: CASSFGTSPYNEQFF. As DNA, the CDR3 is TGTGCCAGCAGCTTCGGGACTAGCCCATACAATGAGCAGTTCTTC.

This clone appeared a few times. This chain connects TRBV5-6 to TRBJ1-6; no clear D gene. Trimming pared 0 bases from V and 0 bases from J, leaving 10 bases between. Per the germline V gene, CDR1 is SGHDT and CDR2 is YYEEEE. The CDR3 has 17 amino acids. The CDR3 bases are TGTGCCAGCAGCTTGGTAGACATGAGCTCCTATAATTCACCCCTCCACTTT. Its translation: CASSLVDMSSYNSPLHF.

The J gene is TRBJ2-7, the V gene TRBV28; 8 bases agree with TRBD1. The CDR3 runs 17 residues. J was trimmed by 4 bases and V by 1 base; bases with no gene match: 12. Germline V lookup: CDR1 MDHEN, CDR2 SYDVKM. CDR3 nucleotides: TGTGCCAGCAGTTTATCCCTGACAGGGGAAGGGGATTACGAGCAGTACTTC. This translates into CASSLSLTGEGDYEQYF.

This chain uses TRBV5-4 with TRBJ2-7, with D perhaps assigned TRBD1 or TRBD2 (5 bases each). This CDR3 contains 13 residues. V was pared by 2 bases and J by 9 bases, with 15 bases between. Germline CDR1 and CDR2: SGHNT and YYREEE (reference sequence). CDR3 sequence reads: CASSFQGDLRQYF. CDR3 sequence (DNA): TGTGCCAGCAGCTTCCAGGGAGACTTGCGGCAGTACTTC.

V gene TRBV18 combines with J gene TRBJ1-5; D is possibly TRBD1 (5 bases). Trimming took off 2 bases at V and 0 bases at J, with 14 bases between the two ends. The germline gives CDR1 KGHSH, CDR2 LQKENI. CDR3 size: 17 residues. The CDR3 DNA is TGTGCCAGCTCACCAAATCCCCCGGGGGGTAGCAATCAGCCCCAGCATTTT. It codes for CASSPNPPGGSNQPQHF.

This sequence joins TRBV30 and TRBJ2-2, with a tentative D call TRBD2 (6 bases). Trimming shortened V by 7 bases and J by 1 base, and 19 bases separated the two germline ends. There are 16 residues in the CDR3. The germline V gene has CDR1 GTSNPN and CDR2 SVGIG (reference sequence). The CDR3 loop is CASTGVAGRNTGELFF. The DNA of the CDR3 is TGTGCCTCCACGGGGGTGGCGGGGAGGAACACCGGGGAGCTGTTTTTT.

This CDR3 reads CASSLGQPRGNEQFF. In DNA form, the CDR3 reads TGTGCCAGCAGCTTAGGGCAACCTAGGGGCAATGAGCAGTTCTTC. J is TRBJ2-1 and V is TRBV7-3; possible D gene TRBD1, 5 bases. V was pared by 2 bases and J by 6 bases, with 14 bases between. Germline-derived CDR1 and CDR2 are SGHTA and FQGTGA. The CDR3 sequence is 15 residues long.

V and J are TRBV7-9 and TRBJ1-3, with unresolved D. Trimming took 7 bases from V and 8 from J, leaving 9 bases between them. Germline V gene data show CDR1 as SEHNR and CDR2 as FQNEAQ (reference sequence). The CDR3 covers 11 residues. As DNA, the CDR3 is TGTGCCAGCAACTACGAGGACACCATATATTTT. Translated, it gives CASNYEDTIYF.

This rearrangement joins TRBV28 to TRBJ2-5; maybe TRBD1 (6 bases). Germline V gene data show CDR1 as MDHEN and CDR2 as SYDVKM. This CDR3 has 16 residues. Trimming pared 10 bases from V and 1 base from J, leaving 22 bases between. As DNA, the CDR3 is TGTGCCACCCTGTATAGAGGCAGGGGATTCCAAGAGACCCAGTACTTC. Translating gives CATLYRGRGFQETQYF.